The entry that follows covers one T cell receptor beta chain sequence. The record originates from a study of blood T cell repertoires in COVID-19. Study-level background: In each case, the material was cDNA or gDNA derived from T cells, B-cell-depleted T cells, or PBMCs.

Here immunoSEQ multiplex PCR was the method, and the copy in TCRdb shows in-frame clones only, minus some. The sample holds 300,000 to 450,000 clones, around 89% seen once. The sequenced sample consisted of peripheral blood. This clonotype was sampled from a woman aged 25 to 39 with COVID-19, enrolled during active disease.

The CDR3 is CAVGGDQNTEAFF. The CDR3 nucleotides read TGTGCCGTAGGGGGGGATCAAAACACTGAAGCTTTCTTT. The chain has TRBV7-2 and TRBJ1-1; perhaps TRBD1 as D (6 bases). CDR1 and CDR2 from the germline V gene are SGHTA and FQGNSA. This CDR3 has 13 amino acids. Trimming stripped 11 bases from V and 2 bases from J, with 15 bases between. The variable domain in full, completed from reference TRBV7-2 and TRBJ1-1, reads GAGVSQSPSNKVTEKGKDVELRCDPISGHTALYWYRQSLGQGLEFLIYFQGNSAPDKSGLPSDRFSAERTGGSVSTLTIQRTQQEDSAVYLCAVGGDQNTEAFFGQGTRLTVV.